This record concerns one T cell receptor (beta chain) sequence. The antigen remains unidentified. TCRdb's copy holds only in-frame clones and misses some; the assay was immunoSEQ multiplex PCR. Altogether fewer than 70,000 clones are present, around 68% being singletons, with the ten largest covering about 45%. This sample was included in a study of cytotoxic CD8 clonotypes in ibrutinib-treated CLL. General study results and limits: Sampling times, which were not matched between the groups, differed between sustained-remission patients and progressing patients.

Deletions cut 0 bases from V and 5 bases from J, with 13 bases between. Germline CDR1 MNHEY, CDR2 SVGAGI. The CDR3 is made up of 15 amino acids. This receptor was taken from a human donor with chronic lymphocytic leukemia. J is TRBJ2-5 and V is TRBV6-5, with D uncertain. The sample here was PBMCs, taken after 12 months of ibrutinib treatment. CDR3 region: CASSYSVTVGETQYF. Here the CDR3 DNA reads TGTGCCAGCAGTTACTCGGTGACGGTGGGGGAGACCCAGTACTTC.